The rows below give T cell receptor beta chains drawn from one sample of a study of blood T cell repertoires in COVID-19. The protocol was immunoSEQ multiplex PCR, while the TCRdb copy is restricted to in-frame clones and leaves out a portion. The sample holds fewer than 200,000 clones, roughly 91% seen once. The sequencing input was peripheral blood. The receptors come from a man in his fifties or sixties who had recovered from COVID-19. The CDR3 runs from the conserved cysteine through the conserved F or W. The D gene is left open where the match is weak. Only part of the rows carry a size: once, few, many, or a class if the clone is expanded.

d_call j_call v_call clone_size cdr3_length cdr3_nt cdr3_aa
TRBD2 TRBJ2-3 TRBV7-2 NA 15 TGTGCCAGCAGCTTAGCGCTAGCGGGCACAGATACGCAGTATTTT CASSLALAGTDTQYF
NA TRBJ2-7 TRBV10-3 NA 16 TGTGCCATCAGCGGAGTGGTGGGGGCCTACCCCCACGAGCAGTACTTC CAISGVVGAYPHEQYF
TRBD2 TRBJ2-3 TRBV4-3 once 18 TGCGCCAGCAGCCAAGAGTATAGGAGCGGGAGAACGACAGATACGCAGTATTTT CASSQEYRSGRTTDTQYF
NA TRBJ2-7 TRBV11-3 NA 13 TGTGCCAGCAGCTTAAACAGGAACTACGAGCAGTACTTC CASSLNRNYEQYF
TRBD1 TRBJ1-5 TRBV5-1 NA 16 TGCGCCAGCAGCCAACAGGGACAGGGGGCCAATCAGCCCCAGCATTTT CASSQQGQGANQPQHF
NA TRBJ1-1 TRBV11-2 NA 12 TGTGCCAGCAGGCAAGCTGTCGGTGAAGCTTTCTTT CASRQAVGEAFF
TRBD1 TRBJ2-5 TRBV5-8 NA 15 TGTGCCAGCACTCCGCTCAACAGGGGGCAAGAGACCCAGTACTTC CASTPLNRGQETQYF
NA TRBJ1-5 TRBV19 NA 14 TGTGCCAGTAGTATGTTCGGTAGCAATCAGCCCCAGCATTTT CASSMFGSNQPQHF
TRBD1 TRBJ2-1 TRBV29-1 NA 14 TGCAGCGTTGACAGGCAGGGGGCTGACAATGAGCAGTTCTTC CSVDRQGADNEQFF
TRBD2 TRBJ2-3 TRBV7-2 NA 16 TGTGCCAGCAGCTTAGATTCCAGCGGGACTACAGATACGCAGTATTTT CASSLDSSGTTDTQYF
NA TRBJ2-7 TRBV5-1 once 13 TGCGCCAGCAGCTCTCGACCGGACAGTGAGCAGTACTTC CASSSRPDSEQYF
TRBD1 TRBJ2-7 TRBV7-9 NA 14 TGTGCCAGCAGCTTAACGGGACAGAATAACGAGCAGTACTTC CASSLTGQNNEQYF
NA TRBJ2-5 TRBV18 NA 16 TGTGCCAGCTCGGGACAGCCCCGGGGGTACCAAGAGACCCAGTACTTC CASSGQPRGYQETQYF
NA TRBJ1-1 TRBV11-2 once 13 TGTGCCAGCAGCTTAGATCTCCTGAGGGTAGCTTTCTTT CASSLDLLRVAFF
NA TRBJ1-6 TRBV12-5 NA 16 TGTGCTAGTGGTTTGGTAGTCGGAGCAGGGCATTCACCCCTCCACTTT CASGLVVGAGHSPLHF
TRBD1 TRBJ2-7 TRBV6-5 NA 13 TGTGCCAGCACCGGACAGGGACGGAACGAGCAGTACTTC CASTGQGRNEQYF
TRBD2 TRBJ2-7 TRBV5-4 NA 15 TGTGCCAGCAGCCAAATAACGGGGGGTGGGTACGAGCAGTACTTC CASSQITGGGYEQYF
TRBD1 TRBJ2-7 TRBV29-1 NA 15 TGCAGCGTTGAGGCAGGACAGGGGGCCTCCTACGAGCAGTACTTC CSVEAGQGASYEQYF
TRBD1 TRBJ1-2 TRBV5-4 NA 15 TGTGCCAGCAGGCCAGCACAGGGGAACCTCTATGGCTACACCTTC CASRPAQGNLYGYTF
NA TRBJ2-1 TRBV7-9 NA 14 TGTGCCAGCAGCTTGGAGGTGGGGTACAATGAGCAGTTCTTC CASSLEVGYNEQFF
TRBD2 TRBJ2-7 TRBV6-2/TRBV6-3 NA 16 TGTGCCAGCAGCCCCCGGATACTAGCGGGGGCCTACGAGCAGTACTTC CASSPRILAGAYEQYF
TRBD1 TRBJ1-6 TRBV5-1 NA 16 TGCGCCAGCAGCTTGGCTACAGGGGTAAATAATTCACCCCTCCACTTT CASSLATGVNNSPLHF
NA TRBJ2-3 TRBV28 NA 19 TGTGCCAGCACTTCTATCCGCGGCACCCGACAGGGAGGTACAGATACGCAGTATTTT CASTSIRGTRQGGTDTQYF
NA TRBJ1-1 TRBV27 NA 14 TGTGCCAGCAGTGCCCGGACAGAAAACACTGAAGCTTTCTTT CASSARTENTEAFF
TRBD2 TRBJ2-7 TRBV4-3 few 15 TGCGCCAGCAGCCTAATACTAGCGGGGTTCTACGAGCAGTACTTC CASSLILAGFYEQYF
NA TRBJ1-1 TRBV18 NA 15 TGTGCCAGCTCACGTCCGGGATCCACCGGGGCTGAAGCTTTCTTT CASSRPGSTGAEAFF
NA TRBJ1-2 TRBV5-6 NA 13 TGTGCCAGCAGCTTGGAAGGGGACTATGGCTACACCTTC CASSLEGDYGYTF
TRBD2 TRBJ2-1 TRBV9 NA 19 TGTGCCAGCAGCGCCTCATTCTTCGGGACTAGCGGGAGGGATAATGAGCAGTTCTTC CASSASFFGTSGRDNEQFF
TRBD1 TRBJ2-7 TRBV6-5 NA 14 TGTGCCAGCAGTTATTCACAGGGGCCCCACGAGCAGTACTTC CASSYSQGPHEQYF
NA TRBJ1-2 TRBV6-5 NA 15 TGTGCCAGCAGCCGGGATAAGTTAGACATTTATGGCTACACCTTC CASSRDKLDIYGYTF
NA TRBJ2-1 TRBV28 NA 13 TGTGCCAGCAGTTTGGGGCAGTACAATGAGCAGTTCTTC CASSLGQYNEQFF
TRBD1 TRBJ2-4 TRBV28 NA 17 TGTGCCAGCAGTTTGTTTGGGACAGGGGGTGCCAAAAACATTCAGTACTTC CASSLFGTGGAKNIQYF
TRBD2 TRBJ2-7 TRBV3-1/TRBV3-2 NA 17 TGTGCCAGCAGCCAAGCCCTTGGCGGGGGGCGATCCTACGAGCAGTACTTC CASSQALGGGRSYEQYF
TRBD2 TRBJ2-3 TRBV19 NA 15 TGTGCCAGTAGTAGACGACTAGCGGGAACAGATACGCAGTATTTT CASSRRLAGTDTQYF
TRBD1 TRBJ2-3 TRBV5-1 NA 20 TGCGCCAGCAGCTTGTGGTCTGGGACAGGGGGCGCAACCGGCACAGATACGCAGTATTTT CASSLWSGTGGATGTDTQYF
NA TRBJ1-3 TRBV11-2 NA 17 TGTGCCAGCAGCTTCGGCCAGGGTCCCTACTCTGGAAACACCATATATTTT CASSFGQGPYSGNTIYF
NA TRBJ2-4 TRBV13 NA 13 TGTGCCAGCAGCTTATCAGGGTCTAACATTCAGTACTTC CASSLSGSNIQYF